Listed here are 14 T cell receptor beta chains from one sample, sequenced in a study of metastatic and nonmetastatic thyroid tumors. TCRdb used MiXCR to call clones anew from the PCR reads. The table shows 25,000 or so clones, with more than 25% occurring only once. Every patient underwent thyroid surgery untreated. Sequencing was carried out using blood. These receptors were collected from a female donor with papillary thyroid cancer or a benign thyroid nodule (not recorded which). Some clones in this sample may be carry-over from other donors' samples.

The J gene is TRBJ1-2, the V gene TRBV30; the D gene is possibly TRBD1 (5 bases). The ends were cut back, 3 bases at V and 4 bases at J, with 12 bases in the middle. The CDR3 is made up of 13 amino acids. Germline CDR1 and CDR2: GTSNPN and SVGIG (reference sequence). In DNA, the CDR3 is TGTGCCTGGAGACAGGAGTCCCTCTATGGCTACACCTTC. It translates to CAWRQESLYGYTF.

This clone has a count of ten or more. The rearrangement uses TRBV29-1 and TRBJ2-1, with 15 bases aligning to TRBD2. V lost 4 bases, J lost 7 bases, and 8 bases stayed unmatched. This CDR3 has 16 residues. Germline lookup yields CDR1 SQVTM and CDR2 ANQGSEA. This CDR3 reads CSVGVRTSGRENEQFF. CDR3 nucleotides: TGCAGCGTTGGGGTACGGACTAGCGGGAGGGAAAATGAGCAGTTCTTC.

Relative to its sample, this clone is medium-sized. The chain joins TRBV5-1 to TRBJ2-1; 13 bases fit TRBD2. Germline V gene lookup returns CDR1 SGHRS and CDR2 YFSETQ. The CDR3 has 14 residues. The junction had 4 bases not matched to a gene; V was cut back by 5 bases and J by 8 bases. CDR3 sequence reads: CASRTGTSGDEQFF. In DNA form, the CDR3 reads TGCGCCAGCAGAACCGGGACTAGCGGGGATGAGCAGTTCTTC.

In its sample, this clone was seen many times. The chain carries TRBV14 and TRBJ2-3, with 11 bases lining up with TRBD2. Trimming at V came to 4 bases and at J to 1 base, leaving 1 base not matched to a gene. CDR1 and CDR2 (germline): SGHDN, FVKESK. This CDR3 has 15 amino acids. CDR3 DNA: TGTGCCAGCAGCCTACTAGCGGGAGGCACAGATACGCAGTATTTT. Its protein is CASSLLAGGTDTQYF.

Concerning this clone itself: At one of its ends the junction is not consistent with the germline gene, which may arise from a read error. The rearrangement links TRBV20-1 to TRBJ2-7, with 8 bases matching TRBD2. Germline assignment: CDR1 DFQATT and CDR2 SNEGSKA (reference sequence). The CDR3 is 16 residues long. CDR3 in amino acids: CSSRTSWRPRYYDQYF. CDR3 bases: TGCAGTTCTCGGACTAGCTGGAGGCCCCGGTACTACGATCAGTACTTC.

The V gene is TRBV5-1, the J gene TRBJ2-7; TRBD1 is a possible D gene (6 bases). The ends were cut back, 5 bases at V and 3 bases at J, with 15 bases in the middle. Per the germline V gene, CDR1 is SGHRS and CDR2 is YFSETQ. There are 14 residues in the CDR3. The CDR3, as DNA: TGCGCCAGCAGGGTCGCGACAGGAATCTACGAGCAGTACTTC. Its protein product is CASRVATGIYEQYF.

This clone was seen at least ten times. The genes are TRBV24-1 and TRBJ2-6; no firm D call. Germline V CDR1 and CDR2: KGHDR, SFDVKD. The CDR3 is 15 amino acids. V was trimmed by 4 bases and J by 0 bases, leaving 6 bases between them. The CDR3 loop is CATSEGNSGANVLTF. CDR3 coding DNA: TGTGCCACCAGTGAGGGGAACTCTGGGGCCAACGTCCTGACTTTC.

The chain employs TRBV5-4 and TRBJ1-1; 9 bases line up with TRBD1. The junction had 7 bases not matched to a gene; V was cut back by 3 bases and J by 7 bases. CDR1 SGHNT and CDR2 YYREEE come from the germline V gene (reference sequence). This CDR3 has 14 residues. The CDR3 protein is CASSSYRGRDEAFF. CDR3 DNA sequence: TGTGCCAGCAGCTCCTACAGGGGGCGGGATGAAGCTTTCTTT.

This clone came up a few times. The genes are TRBV6-1 and TRBJ1-2; a possible D gene is TRBD1 (5 bases). Trimming left V 5 bases short and J 5 bases short, with 15 bases between. The length of the CDR3 is 14 residues. The germline V gene has CDR1 MNHNS and CDR2 SASEGT. CDR3 amino acids: CASSSPDTRYGYTF. CDR3 nucleotide sequence: TGTGCCAGCAGTTCGCCGGACACCAGATATGGCTACACCTTC.

A few counts support this clone. The junction departs from the called germline gene at one end, perhaps through a read error. The chain uses TRBV6-4 and TRBJ2-3; D call uncertain. The CDR3 length is 15 residues. In germline, CDR1 is MRHNA, CDR2 SNTAGT. CDR3 residues: CTSSPPATSTDTQYF. CDR3 sequence (DNA): TGTACCAGCAGTCCTCCCGCTACTAGCACAGATACGCAGTATTTT.

This chain's CDR3 is CATRGVYSPLHF. The DNA of the CDR3 is TGTGCCACCAGGGGTGTTTATTCACCCCTCCACTTT. J is TRBJ1-6 and V is TRBV28; TRBD1 is a possible D gene (6 bases). V lost 10 bases and J 8 bases, leaving 12 bases between the germline ends. Germline V CDR1 and CDR2: MDHEN, SYDVKM. This CDR3 has 12 residues.

V is TRBV19 and J is TRBJ1-6; D gene uncertain. The germline V and J ends were trimmed by 7 bases and 5 bases, with 12 bases remaining between them. The CDR3 consists of 14 residues. Germline V lookup: CDR1 LNHDA, CDR2 SQIVND (reference sequence). The CDR3 DNA follows: TGTGCCAGTAATTCAGACGGGAATAATTCACCCCTCCACTTT. Translated, it gives CASNSDGNNSPLHF.

This clone was found a few times. This rearrangement joins TRBV19 to TRBJ1-1; the D gene is possibly TRBD1 (5 bases). V was trimmed by 7 bases and J by 0 bases, leaving 9 bases between them. Germline V gene sequence: CDR1 LNHDA, CDR2 SQIVND (reference sequence). The CDR3 sequence is 13 residues long. The CDR3 DNA is TGTGCCAGTACCGACAGAGTGAACACTGAAGCTTTCTTT. Protein product: CASTDRVNTEAFF.

This clone was counted once. CDR3 sequence reads: CASSSAGNTGELFF. In DNA form, the CDR3 reads TGCGCCAGCAGCTCGGCGGGTAACACCGGGGAGCTGTTTTTT. V gene TRBV5-1 combines with J gene TRBJ2-2, with TRBD2 as a possible D gene (5 bases). Looked up from germline, CDR1 is SGHRS and CDR2 is YFSETQ. This CDR3 region has 14 residues. Trimming removed 3 bases from V and 2 bases from J, with 8 bases in between. Variable domain in full (rest from reference TRBV5-1 and TRBJ2-2): KAGVTQTPRYLIKTRGQQVTLSCSPISGHRSVSWYQQTPGQGLQFLFEYFSETQRNKGNFPGRFSGRQFSNSRSEMNVSTLELGDSALYLCASSSAGNTGELFFGEGSRLTVL.